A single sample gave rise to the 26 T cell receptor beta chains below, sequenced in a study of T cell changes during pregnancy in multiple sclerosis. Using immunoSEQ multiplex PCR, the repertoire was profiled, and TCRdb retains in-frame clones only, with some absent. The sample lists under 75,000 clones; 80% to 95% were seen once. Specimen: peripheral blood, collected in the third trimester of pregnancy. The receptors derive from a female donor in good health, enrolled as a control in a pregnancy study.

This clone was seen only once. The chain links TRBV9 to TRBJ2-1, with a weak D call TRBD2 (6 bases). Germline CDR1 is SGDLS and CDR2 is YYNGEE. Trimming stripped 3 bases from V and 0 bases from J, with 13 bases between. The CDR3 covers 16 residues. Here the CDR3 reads CASSATGLLSYNEQFF. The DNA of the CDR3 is TGTGCCAGCAGCGCCACGGGACTCCTCTCCTACAATGAGCAGTTCTTC.

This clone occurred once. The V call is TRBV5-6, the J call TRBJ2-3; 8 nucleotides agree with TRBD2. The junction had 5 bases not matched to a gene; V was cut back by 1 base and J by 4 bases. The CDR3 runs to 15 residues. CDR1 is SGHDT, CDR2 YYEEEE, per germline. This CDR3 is CASSLNGRAPDTQYF. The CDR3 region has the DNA TGTGCCAGCAGCTTGAACGGGAGGGCCCCAGATACGCAGTATTTT.

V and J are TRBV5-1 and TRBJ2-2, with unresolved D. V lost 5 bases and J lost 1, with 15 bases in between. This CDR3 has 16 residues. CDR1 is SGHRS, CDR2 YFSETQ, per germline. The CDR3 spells CASRFYGSMNTGELFF. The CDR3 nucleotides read TGCGCCAGCAGATTTTACGGGTCCATGAACACCGGGGAGCTGTTTTTT. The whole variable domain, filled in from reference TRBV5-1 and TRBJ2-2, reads KAGVTQTPRYLIKTRGQQVTLSCSPISGHRSVSWYQQTPGQGLQFLFEYFSETQRNKGNFPGRFSGRQFSNSRSEMNVSTLELGDSALYLCASRFYGSMNTGELFFGEGSRLTVL.

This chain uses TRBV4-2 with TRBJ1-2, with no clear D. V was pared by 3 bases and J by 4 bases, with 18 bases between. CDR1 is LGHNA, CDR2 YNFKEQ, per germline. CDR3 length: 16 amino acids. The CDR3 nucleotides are TGTGCCAGCAGCCAGCCCTCCCCGGCAGGCTTCTATGGCTACACCTTC. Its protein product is CASSQPSPAGFYGYTF.

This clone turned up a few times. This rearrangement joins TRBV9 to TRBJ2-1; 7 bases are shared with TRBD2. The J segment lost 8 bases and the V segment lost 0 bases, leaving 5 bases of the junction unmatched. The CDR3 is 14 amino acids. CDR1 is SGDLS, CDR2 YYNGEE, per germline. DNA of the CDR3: TGTGCCAGCAGCGTAGGGTGGGCGGGAGATGAGCAGTTCTTC. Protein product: CASSVGWAGDEQFF.

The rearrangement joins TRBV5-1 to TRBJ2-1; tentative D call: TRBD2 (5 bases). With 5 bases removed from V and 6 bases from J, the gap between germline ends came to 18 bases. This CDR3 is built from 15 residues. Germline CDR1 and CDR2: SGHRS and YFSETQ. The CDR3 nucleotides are TGCGCCAGCAGTCAAGAGGAGGCCCTAAGCAATGAGCAGTTCTTC. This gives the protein CASSQEEALSNEQFF.

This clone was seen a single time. The CDR3 sequence: CASSLVPASTPNYEQYF. CDR3 nucleotide sequence: TGCGCCAGCAGCTTGGTCCCAGCGTCAACCCCTAACTACGAGCAGTACTTC. The V gene is TRBV5-1, the J gene TRBJ2-7; D uncertain. The CDR3 runs 17 residues. CDR1 is SGHRS, CDR2 YFSETQ, per germline. V was cut by 0 bases and J by 3 bases, with 19 bases left in between.

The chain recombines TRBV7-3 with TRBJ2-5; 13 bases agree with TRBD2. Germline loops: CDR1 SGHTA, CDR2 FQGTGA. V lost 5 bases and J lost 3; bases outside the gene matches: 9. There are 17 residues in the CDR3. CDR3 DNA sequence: TGTGCCAGCAGCCCTACTAGCGGGAGGGCCGTGGAAGAGACCCAGTACTTC. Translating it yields CASSPTSGRAVEETQYF.

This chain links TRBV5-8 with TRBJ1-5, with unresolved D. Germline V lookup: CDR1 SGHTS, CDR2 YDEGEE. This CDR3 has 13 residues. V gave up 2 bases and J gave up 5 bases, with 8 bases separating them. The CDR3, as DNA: TGTGCCAGCAGCTTAACGCGGGATCAGCCCCAGCATTTT. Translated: CASSLTRDQPQHF.

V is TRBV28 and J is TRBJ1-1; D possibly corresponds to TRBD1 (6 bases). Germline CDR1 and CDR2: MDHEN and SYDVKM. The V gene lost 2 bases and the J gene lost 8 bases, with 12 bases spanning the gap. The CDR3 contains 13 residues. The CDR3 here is CASSLARGREAFF. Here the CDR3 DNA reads TGTGCCAGCAGTTTAGCCAGGGGTCGAGAAGCTTTCTTT.

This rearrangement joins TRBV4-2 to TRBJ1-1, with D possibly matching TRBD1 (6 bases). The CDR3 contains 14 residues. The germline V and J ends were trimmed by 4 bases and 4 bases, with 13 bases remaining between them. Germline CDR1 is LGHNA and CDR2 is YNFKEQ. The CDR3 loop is CASSPQAGVTEAFF. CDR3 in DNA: TGTGCCAGCAGCCCCCAGGCAGGGGTCACTGAAGCTTTCTTT.

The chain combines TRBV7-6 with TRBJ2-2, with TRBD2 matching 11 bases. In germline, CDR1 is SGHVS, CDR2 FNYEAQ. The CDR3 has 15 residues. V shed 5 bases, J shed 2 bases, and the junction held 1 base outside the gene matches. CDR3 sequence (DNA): TGTGCCAGCAGCCGACTAGCGGGAAACACCGGGGAGCTGTTTTTT. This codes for CASSRLAGNTGELFF.

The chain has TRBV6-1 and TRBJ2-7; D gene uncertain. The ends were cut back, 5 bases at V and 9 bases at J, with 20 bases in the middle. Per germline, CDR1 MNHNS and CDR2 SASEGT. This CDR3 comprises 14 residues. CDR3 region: CASSPELRTSGQYF. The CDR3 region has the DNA TGTGCCAGCAGTCCCGAGTTAAGAACGTCGGGGCAGTACTTC.

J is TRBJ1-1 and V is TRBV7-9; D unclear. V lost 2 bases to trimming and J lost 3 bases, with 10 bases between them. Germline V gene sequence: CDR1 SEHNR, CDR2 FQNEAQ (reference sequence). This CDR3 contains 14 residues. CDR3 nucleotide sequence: TGTGCCAGCAGCTTACCGGGTACGTACACTGAAGCTTTCTTT. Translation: CASSLPGTYTEAFF.

CDR3 nucleotide sequence: TGTGCCAGCAGCTTAAACAACGGCTACACCTTC. This codes for CASSLNNGYTF. The V and J genes are TRBV7-2 and TRBJ1-2, with D unresolved. This CDR3 contains 11 residues. Germline V gene lookup returns CDR1 SGHTA and CDR2 FQGNSA. V was shortened by 2 bases and J by 8 bases, with 6 bases between the two germline ends. The full variable domain, with the rest looked up from reference TRBV7-2 and TRBJ1-2, is GAGVSQSPSNKVTEKGKDVELRCDPISGHTALYWYRQSLGQGLEFLIYFQGNSAPDKSGLPSDRFSAERTGGSVSTLTIQRTQQEDSAVYLCASSLNNGYTFGSGTRLTVV.

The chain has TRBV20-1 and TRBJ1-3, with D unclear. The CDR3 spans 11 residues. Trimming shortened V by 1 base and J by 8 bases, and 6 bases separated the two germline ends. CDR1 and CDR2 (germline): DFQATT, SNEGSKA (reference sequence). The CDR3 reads CSARVRDTIYF. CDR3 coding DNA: TGCAGTGCTAGAGTGAGGGACACCATATATTTT.

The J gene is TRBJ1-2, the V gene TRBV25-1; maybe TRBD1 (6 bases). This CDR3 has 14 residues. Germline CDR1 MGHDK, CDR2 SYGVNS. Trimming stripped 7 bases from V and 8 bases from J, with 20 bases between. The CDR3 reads CASMPDSSLTGYTF. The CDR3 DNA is TGTGCCAGCATGCCGGACAGTTCCTTAACAGGCTACACCTTC.

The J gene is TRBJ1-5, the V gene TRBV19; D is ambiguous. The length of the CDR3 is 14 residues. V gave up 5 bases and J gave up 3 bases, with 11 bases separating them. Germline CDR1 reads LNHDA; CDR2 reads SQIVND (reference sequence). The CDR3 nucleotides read TGTGCCAGTAGTTCACAGTATTCCAATCAGCCCCAGCATTTT. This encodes CASSSQYSNQPQHF. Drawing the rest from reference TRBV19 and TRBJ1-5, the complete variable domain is DGGITQSPKYLFRKEGQNVTLSCEQNLNHDAMYWYRQDPGQGLRLIYYSQIVNDFQKGDIAEGYSVSREKKESFPLTVTSAQKNPTAFYLCASSSQYSNQPQHFGDGTRLSIL.

Here the CDR3 reads CASSLERSTEAFF. CDR3 coding DNA: TGTGCCAGCAGCTTAGAACGGAGCACTGAAGCTTTCTTT. V usage is TRBV7-7 and J usage is TRBJ1-1; D gene unclear. The V gene lost 1 base and the J gene lost 4 bases, with 7 bases spanning the gap. This CDR3 contains 13 residues. Per the germline V gene, CDR1 is SSHAT and CDR2 is FNYEAQ (reference sequence).

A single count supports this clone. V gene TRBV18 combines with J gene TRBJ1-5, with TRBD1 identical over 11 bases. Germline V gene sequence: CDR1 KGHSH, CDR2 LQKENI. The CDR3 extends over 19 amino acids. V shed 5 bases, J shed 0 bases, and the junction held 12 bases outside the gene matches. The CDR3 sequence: CASSSSRDRGIYSNQPQHF. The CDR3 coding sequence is TGTGCCAGCTCATCCTCCAGGGACAGGGGGATTTATAGCAATCAGCCCCAGCATTTT.

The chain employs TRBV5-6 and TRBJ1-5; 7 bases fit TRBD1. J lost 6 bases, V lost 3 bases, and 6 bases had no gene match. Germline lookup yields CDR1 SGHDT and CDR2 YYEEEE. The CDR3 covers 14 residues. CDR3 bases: TGTGCCAGCAGCTCGACAGGGAAGGGTCAGCCCCAGCATTTT. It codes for CASSSTGKGQPQHF. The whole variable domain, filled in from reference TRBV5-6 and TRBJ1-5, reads DAGVTQSPTHLIKTRGQQVTLRCSPKSGHDTVSWYQQALGQGPQFIFQYYEEEERQRGNFPDRFSGHQFPNYSSELNVNALLLGDSALYLCASSSTGKGQPQHFGDGTRLSIL.

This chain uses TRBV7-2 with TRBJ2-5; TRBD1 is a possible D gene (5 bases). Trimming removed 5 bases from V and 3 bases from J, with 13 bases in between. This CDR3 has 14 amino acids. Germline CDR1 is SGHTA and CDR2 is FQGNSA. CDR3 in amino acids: CASSHRRLEETQYF. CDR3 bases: TGTGCCAGCAGCCACAGGCGGCTCGAAGAGACCCAGTACTTC.

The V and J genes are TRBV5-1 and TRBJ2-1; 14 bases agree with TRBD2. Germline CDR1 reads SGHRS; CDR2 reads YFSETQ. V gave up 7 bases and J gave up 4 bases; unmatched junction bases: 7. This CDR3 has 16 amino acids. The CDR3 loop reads CASGLTSGGAYNEQFF. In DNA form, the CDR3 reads TGCGCCAGCGGATTGACTAGCGGGGGGGCATACAATGAGCAGTTCTTC.

CDR3 sequence reads: CASSEVRSYEQYF. The CDR3 DNA reads TGTGCCAGCAGCGAGGTCAGATCCTACGAGCAGTACTTC. The gene calls are TRBV7-9 and TRBJ2-7; D is undetermined. The length of the CDR3 is 13 residues. The germline V gene encodes CDR1 SEHNR and CDR2 FQNEAQ (reference sequence). Deletions cut 5 bases from V and 1 base from J, with 9 bases between.

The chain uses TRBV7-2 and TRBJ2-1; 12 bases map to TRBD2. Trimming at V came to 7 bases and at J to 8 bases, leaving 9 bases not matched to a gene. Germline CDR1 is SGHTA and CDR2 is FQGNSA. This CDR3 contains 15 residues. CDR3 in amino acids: CASTSSGGALDEQFF. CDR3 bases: TGTGCCAGCACATCTAGCGGGGGGGCTCTCGATGAGCAGTTCTTC.

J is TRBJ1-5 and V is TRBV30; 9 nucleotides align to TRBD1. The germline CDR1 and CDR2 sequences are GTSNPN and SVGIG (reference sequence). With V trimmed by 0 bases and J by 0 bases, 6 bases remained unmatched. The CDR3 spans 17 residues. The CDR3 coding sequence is TGTGCCTGGAGTGTTAAGACAGGGGGTTCTAGCAATCAGCCCCAGCATTTT. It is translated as CAWSVKTGGSSNQPQHF.